This T cell receptor (beta chain) came from a study of metastatic and nonmetastatic thyroid tumors. Via MiXCR, TCRdb re-called the PCR reads. This table holds almost 25,000 clones, roughly 12% found once. Nobody among the patients had been given any treatment before thyroid surgery. This clone was counted many times. Germline V gene data show CDR1 as LNHDA and CDR2 as SQIVND (reference sequence). This CDR3 comprises 14 residues. V shed 3 bases and J 2 bases; nucleotides not matched to a gene: 2. The receptor was isolated from a female donor with papillary thyroid cancer or a benign thyroid nodule (not recorded which). Some clones in this sample may be carry-over from other donors' samples. Sequenced input: blood. The chain uses TRBV19 and TRBJ1-1, with 8 bases identical to TRBD1. In DNA, the CDR3 is TGTGCCAGTAGTATTGGGACAGGTAACACTGAAGCTTTCTTT. Its translation: CASSIGTGNTEAFF.